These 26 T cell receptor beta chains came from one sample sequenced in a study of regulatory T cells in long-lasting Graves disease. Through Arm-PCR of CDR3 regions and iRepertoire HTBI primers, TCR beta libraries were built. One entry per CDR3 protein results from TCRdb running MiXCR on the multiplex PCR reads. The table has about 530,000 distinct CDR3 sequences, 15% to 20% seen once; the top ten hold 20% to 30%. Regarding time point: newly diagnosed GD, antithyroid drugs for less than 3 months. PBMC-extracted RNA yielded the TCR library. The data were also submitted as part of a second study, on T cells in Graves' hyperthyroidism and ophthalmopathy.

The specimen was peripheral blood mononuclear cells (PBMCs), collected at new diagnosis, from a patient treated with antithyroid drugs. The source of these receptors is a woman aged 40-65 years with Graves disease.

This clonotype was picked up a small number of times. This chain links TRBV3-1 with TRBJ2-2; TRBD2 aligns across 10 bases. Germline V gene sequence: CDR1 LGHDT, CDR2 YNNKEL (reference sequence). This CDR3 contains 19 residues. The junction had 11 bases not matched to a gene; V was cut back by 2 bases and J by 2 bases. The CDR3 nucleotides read TGTGCCAGCAGCCAACGGGGTAGCGGGGGGCCCCTCAACACCGGGGAGCTGTTTTTT. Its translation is CASSQRGSGGPLNTGELFF.

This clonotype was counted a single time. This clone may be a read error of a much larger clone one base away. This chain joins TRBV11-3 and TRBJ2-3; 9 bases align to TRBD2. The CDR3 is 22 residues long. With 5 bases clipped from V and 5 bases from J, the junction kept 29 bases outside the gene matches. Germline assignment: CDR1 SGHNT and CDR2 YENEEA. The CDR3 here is CASSLGGAGSGGPSRGIDTQYF. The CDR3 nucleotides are TGTGCCAGCAGCCTCGGGGGAGCGGGTAGCGGGGGCCCTTCGCGAGGAATAGATACGCAGTATTTT.

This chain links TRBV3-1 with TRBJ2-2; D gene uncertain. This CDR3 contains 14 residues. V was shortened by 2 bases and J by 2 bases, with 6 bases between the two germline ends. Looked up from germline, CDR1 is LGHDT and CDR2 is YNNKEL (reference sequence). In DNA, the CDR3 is TGTGCCAGCAGCCAAATATCAAACACCGGGGAGCTGTTTTTT. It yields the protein CASSQISNTGELFF.

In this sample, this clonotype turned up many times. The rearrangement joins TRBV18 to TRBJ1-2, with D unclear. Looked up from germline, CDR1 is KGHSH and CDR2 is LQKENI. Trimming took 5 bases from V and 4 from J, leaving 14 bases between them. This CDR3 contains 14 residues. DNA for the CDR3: TGTGCCAGCTCAAAAAATGACAAGTTCTATGGCTACACCTTC. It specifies CASSKNDKFYGYTF.

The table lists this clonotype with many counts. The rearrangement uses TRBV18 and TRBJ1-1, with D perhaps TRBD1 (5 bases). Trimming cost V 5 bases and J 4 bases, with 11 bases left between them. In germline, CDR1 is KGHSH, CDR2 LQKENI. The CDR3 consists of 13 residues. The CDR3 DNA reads TGTGCCAGCTCAGAAGACAGATTCACTGAAGCTTTCTTT. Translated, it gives CASSEDRFTEAFF.

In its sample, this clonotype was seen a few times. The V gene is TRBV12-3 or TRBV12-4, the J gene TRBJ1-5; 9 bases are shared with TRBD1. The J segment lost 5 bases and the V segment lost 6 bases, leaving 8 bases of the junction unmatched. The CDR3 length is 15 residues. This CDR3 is CASSRDRGIDQPQHF. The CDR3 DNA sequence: TGTGCCAGCAGCCGAGACAGGGGGATCGATCAGCCCCAGCATTTT.

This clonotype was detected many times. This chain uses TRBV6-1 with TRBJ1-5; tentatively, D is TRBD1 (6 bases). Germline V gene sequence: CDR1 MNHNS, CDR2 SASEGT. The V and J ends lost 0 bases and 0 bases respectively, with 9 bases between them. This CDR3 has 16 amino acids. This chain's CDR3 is CASSEAPTGSNQPQHF. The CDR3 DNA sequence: TGTGCCAGCAGTGAAGCTCCGACAGGTAGCAATCAGCCCCAGCATTTT.

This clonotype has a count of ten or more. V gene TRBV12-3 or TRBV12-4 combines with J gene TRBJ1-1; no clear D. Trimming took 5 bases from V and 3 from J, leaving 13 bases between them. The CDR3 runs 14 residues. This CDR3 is CASSIDTQYTEAFF. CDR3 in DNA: TGTGCCAGCAGTATAGACACTCAGTACACTGAAGCTTTCTTT.

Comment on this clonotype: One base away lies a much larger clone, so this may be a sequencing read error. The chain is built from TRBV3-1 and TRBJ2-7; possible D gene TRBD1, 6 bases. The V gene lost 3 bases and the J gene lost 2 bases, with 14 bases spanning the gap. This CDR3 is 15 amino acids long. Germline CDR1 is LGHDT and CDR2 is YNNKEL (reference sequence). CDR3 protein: CASSHPRDKAYEQYF. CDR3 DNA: TGTGCCAGCAGCCACCCCCGGGACAAGGCCTACGAGCAGTACTTC.

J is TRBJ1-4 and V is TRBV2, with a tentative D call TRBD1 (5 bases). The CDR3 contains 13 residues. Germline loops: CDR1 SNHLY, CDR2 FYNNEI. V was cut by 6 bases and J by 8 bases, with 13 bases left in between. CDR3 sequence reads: CASRRGVGEKLFF. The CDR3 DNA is TGTGCCAGCAGACGGGGGGTTGGGGAAAAACTGTTTTTT.

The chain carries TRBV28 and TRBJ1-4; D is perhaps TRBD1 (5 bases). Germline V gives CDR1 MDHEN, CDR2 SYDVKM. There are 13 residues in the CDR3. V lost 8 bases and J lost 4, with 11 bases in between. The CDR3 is CASGALYNEKLFF. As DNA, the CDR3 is TGTGCCAGCGGGGCCCTGTATAATGAAAAACTGTTTTTT.

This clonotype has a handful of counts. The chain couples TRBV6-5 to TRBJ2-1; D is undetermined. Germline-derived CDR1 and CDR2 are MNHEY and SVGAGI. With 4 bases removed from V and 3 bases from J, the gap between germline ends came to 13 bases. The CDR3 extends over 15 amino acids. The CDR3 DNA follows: TGTGCCAGCAGTTTCGATCCTTCCCTCTACAATGAGCAGTTCTTC. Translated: CASSFDPSLYNEQFF.

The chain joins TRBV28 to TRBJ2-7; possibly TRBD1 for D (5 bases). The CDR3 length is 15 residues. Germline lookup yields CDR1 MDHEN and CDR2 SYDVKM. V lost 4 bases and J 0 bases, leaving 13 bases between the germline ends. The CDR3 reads CASSYIPGYSYEQYF. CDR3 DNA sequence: TGTGCCAGCAGTTATATCCCAGGGTACTCCTACGAGCAGTACTTC.

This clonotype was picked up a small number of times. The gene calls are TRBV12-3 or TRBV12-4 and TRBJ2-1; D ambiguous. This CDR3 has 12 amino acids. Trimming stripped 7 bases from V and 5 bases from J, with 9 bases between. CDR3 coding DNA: TGTGCCAGCACTTCCAGCAACAATGAGCAGTTCTTC. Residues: CASTSSNNEQFF.

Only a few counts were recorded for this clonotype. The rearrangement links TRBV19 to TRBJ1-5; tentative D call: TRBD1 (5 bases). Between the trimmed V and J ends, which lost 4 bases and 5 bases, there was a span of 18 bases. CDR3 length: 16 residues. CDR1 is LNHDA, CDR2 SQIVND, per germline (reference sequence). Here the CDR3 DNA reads TGTGCCAGTAGTAGGAGGGCCTCCGGAGGGGATCAGCCCCAGCATTTT. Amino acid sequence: CASSRRASGGDQPQHF.

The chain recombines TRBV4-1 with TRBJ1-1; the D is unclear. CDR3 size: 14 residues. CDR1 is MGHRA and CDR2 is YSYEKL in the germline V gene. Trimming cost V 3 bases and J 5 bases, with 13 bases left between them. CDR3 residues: CASSQTIGWTEAFF. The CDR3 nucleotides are TGCGCCAGCAGCCAGACGATAGGTTGGACTGAAGCTTTCTTT.

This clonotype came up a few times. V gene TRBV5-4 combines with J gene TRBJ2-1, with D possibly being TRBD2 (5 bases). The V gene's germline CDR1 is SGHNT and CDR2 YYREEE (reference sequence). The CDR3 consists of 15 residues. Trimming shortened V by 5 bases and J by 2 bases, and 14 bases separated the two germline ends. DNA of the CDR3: TGTGCCAGCAGTCAGGTAGGGAGCGCCTACAATGAGCAGTTCTTC. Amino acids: CASSQVGSAYNEQFF.

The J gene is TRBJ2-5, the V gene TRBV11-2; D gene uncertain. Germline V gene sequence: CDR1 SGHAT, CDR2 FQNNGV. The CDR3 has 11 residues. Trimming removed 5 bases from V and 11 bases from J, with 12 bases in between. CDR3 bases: TGTGCCAGCAGCCTCGTGGGCAAGCAGTACTTC. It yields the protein CASSLVGKQYF.

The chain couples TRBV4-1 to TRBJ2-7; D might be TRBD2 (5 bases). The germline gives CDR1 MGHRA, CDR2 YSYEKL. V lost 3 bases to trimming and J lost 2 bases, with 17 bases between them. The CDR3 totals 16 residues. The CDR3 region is CASSQQTRVLTYEQYF. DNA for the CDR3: TGCGCCAGCAGCCAGCAAACTAGAGTTCTCACCTACGAGCAGTACTTC.

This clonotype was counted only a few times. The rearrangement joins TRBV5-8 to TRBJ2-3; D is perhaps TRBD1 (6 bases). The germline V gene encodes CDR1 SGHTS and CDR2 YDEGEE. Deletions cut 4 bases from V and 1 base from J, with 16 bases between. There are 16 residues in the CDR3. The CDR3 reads CASSLISTGRTDTQYF. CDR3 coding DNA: TGTGCCAGCAGCCTAATCTCGACAGGCCGCACAGATACGCAGTATTTT.

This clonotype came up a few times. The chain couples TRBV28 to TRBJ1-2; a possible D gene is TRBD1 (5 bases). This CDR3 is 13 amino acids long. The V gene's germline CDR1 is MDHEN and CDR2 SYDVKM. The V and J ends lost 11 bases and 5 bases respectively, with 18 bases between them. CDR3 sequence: CAGATGGKYGYTF. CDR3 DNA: TGTGCCGGCGCGACCGGGGGGAAGTATGGCTACACCTTC.

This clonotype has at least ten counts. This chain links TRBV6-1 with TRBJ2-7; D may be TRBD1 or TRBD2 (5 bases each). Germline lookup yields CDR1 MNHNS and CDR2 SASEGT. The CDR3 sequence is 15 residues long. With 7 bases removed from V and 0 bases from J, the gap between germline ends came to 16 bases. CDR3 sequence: CASNLGTASSYEQYF. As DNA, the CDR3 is TGTGCCAGCAATTTGGGGACGGCTAGCTCCTACGAGCAGTACTTC.

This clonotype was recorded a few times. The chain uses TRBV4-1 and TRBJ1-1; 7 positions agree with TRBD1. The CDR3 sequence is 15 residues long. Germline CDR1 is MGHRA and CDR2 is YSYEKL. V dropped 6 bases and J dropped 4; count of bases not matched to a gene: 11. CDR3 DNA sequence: TGCGCCAGCAGTTTTTCCACAGGGGTGACCACTGAAGCTTTCTTT. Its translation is CASSFSTGVTTEAFF.

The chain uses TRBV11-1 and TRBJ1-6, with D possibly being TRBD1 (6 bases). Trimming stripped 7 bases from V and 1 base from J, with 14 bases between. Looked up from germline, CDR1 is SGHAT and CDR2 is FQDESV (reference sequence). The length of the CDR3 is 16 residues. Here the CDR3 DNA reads TGTGCCAGCACCCCGGCGGGGACATCCTATAATTCACCCCTCCACTTT. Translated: CASTPAGTSYNSPLHF.

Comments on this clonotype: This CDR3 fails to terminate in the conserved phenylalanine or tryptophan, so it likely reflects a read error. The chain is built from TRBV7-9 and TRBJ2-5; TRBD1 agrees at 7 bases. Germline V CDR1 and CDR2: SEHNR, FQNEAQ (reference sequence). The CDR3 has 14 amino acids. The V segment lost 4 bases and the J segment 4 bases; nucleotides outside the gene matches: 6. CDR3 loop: CASSSPGQLETQYL. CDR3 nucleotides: TGTGCCAGCAGCTCACCGGGACAGTTAGAGACCCAGTACCTC.

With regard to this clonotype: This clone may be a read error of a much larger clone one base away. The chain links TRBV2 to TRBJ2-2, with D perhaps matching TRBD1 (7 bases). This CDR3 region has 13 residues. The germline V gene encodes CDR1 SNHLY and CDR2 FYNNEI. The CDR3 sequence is CASTGGNIGELFF. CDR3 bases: TGTGCCAGCACAGGGGGGAACATCGGGGAGCTGTTTTTT.